Ten or more counts support the clone carrying this T cell receptor (beta chain). The antigen remains undetermined. Read data end 3 residues before the CDR3 end; the end is taken from the germline J gene. This sample is part of a study of T cell clonality in common variable immunodeficiency. The protocol was immunoSEQ multiplex PCR, while the TCRdb copy is restricted to in-frame clones and leaves out a portion. This sample comprises under 30,000 clones, none seen once only. Study-wide results and limits: Patient heterogeneity in the CVID cohort limited correlations between repertoire features and clinical complications.

V lost 7 bases to trimming and J lost 1 base; unmatched junction nucleotides: 6. CDR3 size: 13 residues. The V gene's germline CDR1 is DFQATT and CDR2 SNEGSKA (reference sequence). Each donor provided about 4.5 to 8.5 ml of heparinized whole blood. This TCR came from a person aged 18-70 years in good health. V gene TRBV20-1 combines with J gene TRBJ2-7, with TRBD2 matching 8 bases. The specimen sequenced was peripheral blood mononuclear cells. CDR3 sequence reads: CSVRGGRSYEQYF. The CDR3 bases that were read are TGCAGTGTCCGTGGCGGGAGGTCCTACGAG.